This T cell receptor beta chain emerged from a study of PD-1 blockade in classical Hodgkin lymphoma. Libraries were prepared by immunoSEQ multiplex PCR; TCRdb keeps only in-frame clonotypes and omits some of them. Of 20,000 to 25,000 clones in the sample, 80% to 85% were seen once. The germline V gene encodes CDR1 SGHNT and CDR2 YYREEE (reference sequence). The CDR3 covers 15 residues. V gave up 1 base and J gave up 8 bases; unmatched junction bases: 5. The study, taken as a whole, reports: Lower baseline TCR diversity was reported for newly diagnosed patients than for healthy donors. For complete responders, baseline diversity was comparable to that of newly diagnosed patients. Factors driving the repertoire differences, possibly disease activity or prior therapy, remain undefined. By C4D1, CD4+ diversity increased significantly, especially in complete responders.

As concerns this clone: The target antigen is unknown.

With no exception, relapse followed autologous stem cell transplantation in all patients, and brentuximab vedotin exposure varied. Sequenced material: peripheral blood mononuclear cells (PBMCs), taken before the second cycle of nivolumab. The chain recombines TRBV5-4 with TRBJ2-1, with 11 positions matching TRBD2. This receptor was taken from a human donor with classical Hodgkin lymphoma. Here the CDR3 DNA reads TGTGCCAGCAGCTTGACTAGCGGGAGTTCCGATGAGCAGTTCTTC. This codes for CASSLTSGSSDEQFF.